Below are 17 T cell receptor beta chains sequenced from a single sample in a study of blood T cell repertoires in COVID-19. Profiled with immunoSEQ multiplex PCR; TCRdb holds only in-frame clones, not every one. The data contain about 15,000 clones, over 75% of them singletons. Sequenced: peripheral blood. All receptors come from a human donor in a cohort sampled during active COVID-19.

This chain links TRBV7-2 with TRBJ2-7; 11 bases line up with TRBD2. J gave up 0 bases and V 8 bases, and 15 bases lay outside the gene matches. The CDR3 runs 18 residues. Germline V gene sequence: CDR1 SGHTA, CDR2 FQGNSA. Here the CDR3 reads CASRRGGTTSGSSYEQYF. The DNA for the CDR3 is TGTGCCAGCCGCAGGGGGGGGACCACTAGCGGGAGCTCCTACGAGCAGTACTTC. The entire variable domain, with the rest obtained from reference TRBV7-2 and TRBJ2-7, is as follows: GAGVSQSPSNKVTEKGKDVELRCDPISGHTALYWYRQSLGQGLEFLIYFQGNSAPDKSGLPSDRFSAERTGGSVSTLTIQRTQQEDSAVYLCASRRGGTTSGSSYEQYFGPGTRLTVT.

The chain employs TRBV15 and TRBJ1-2; D unclear. The V gene lost 0 bases and the J gene lost 2 bases, with 7 bases spanning the gap. The CDR3 covers 14 residues. Germline V gene data show CDR1 as LNHNV and CDR2 as YYDKDF (reference sequence). CDR3 residues: CATSRDRQNYGYTF. The CDR3 DNA is TGTGCCACCAGCAGAGACAGGCAGAACTATGGCTACACCTTC.

V is TRBV7-2 and J is TRBJ2-3; 13 nucleotides match TRBD2. V trimming: 5 bases; J trimming: 4 bases; junction bases outside the gene matches: 6. This CDR3 is built from 16 residues. The germline gives CDR1 SGHTA, CDR2 FQGNSA. This CDR3 reads CASSHRLAGGADTQYF. As DNA, the CDR3 is TGTGCCAGCAGCCACCGACTAGCGGGGGGCGCAGATACGCAGTATTTT.

This clone has only one observation. The chain carries TRBV19 and TRBJ1-2, with 10 bases matching TRBD1. This CDR3 comprises 16 residues. CDR1 is LNHDA, CDR2 SQIVND, per germline (reference sequence). The V segment lost 3 bases and the J segment 4 bases; nucleotides outside the gene matches: 8. CDR3 coding DNA: TGTGCCAGTAGTATGGCCGGGACAGGGGTTCTCTATGGCTACACCTTC. It encodes CASSMAGTGVLYGYTF.

This sequence joins TRBV11-3 and TRBJ2-1; 8 bases line up with TRBD1. The germline CDR1 and CDR2 sequences are SGHNT and YENEEA. This CDR3 has 13 amino acids. V shed 5 bases and J 12 bases; nucleotides not matched to a gene: 9. CDR3 region: CASSPGGGKLQFF. The CDR3 nucleotides are TGTGCCAGCAGCCCAGGGGGCGGCAAGTTGCAGTTCTTC.

The J gene is TRBJ1-2, the V gene TRBV5-1; D is ambiguous. Germline lookup yields CDR1 SGHRS and CDR2 YFSETQ. V was cut by 1 base and J by 8 bases, with 12 bases left in between. The CDR3 sequence is 13 residues long. CDR3 sequence: CASSLRKAAGYTF. The CDR3 region has the DNA TGCGCCAGCAGCTTGAGGAAGGCAGCGGGCTACACCTTC.

This clone was seen a few times. CDR3 residues: CASSISAGNSYEQYF. CDR3 nucleotide sequence: TGTGCCAGTAGTATATCAGCAGGGAACTCCTACGAGCAGTACTTC. The chain uses TRBV19 and TRBJ2-7, with TRBD1 as a possible D gene (5 bases). Trimming took off 2 bases at V and 0 bases at J, with 11 bases between the two ends. The CDR3 extends over 15 amino acids. Per the germline V gene, CDR1 is LNHDA and CDR2 is SQIVND (reference sequence).

V usage is TRBV6-6 and J usage is TRBJ2-7; D may be TRBD2 (6 bases). The germline CDR1 and CDR2 sequences are MNHNY and SVGAGI (reference sequence). This CDR3 contains 12 residues. V was clipped by 4 bases and J by 5 bases, with 9 bases between them. CDR3 residues: CASSSGLHEQYF. The CDR3 DNA reads TGTGCCAGCAGTTCGGGACTGCACGAGCAGTACTTC.

This chain connects TRBV10-3 to TRBJ1-5; 9 bases agree with TRBD1. Germline assignment: CDR1 ENHRY and CDR2 SYGVKD. The CDR3 length is 15 residues. V shed 10 bases and J 1 base; nucleotides not matched to a gene: 8. CDR3 sequence (DNA): TGTGCCACCAAGGGACAGGGAAGGAGCAATCAGCCCCAGCATTTT. It is translated as CATKGQGRSNQPQHF.

This sequence joins TRBV11-1 and TRBJ2-5, with 9 bases that match TRBD1. The V and J ends lost 5 bases and 5 bases, in that order; junction bases with no gene match: 6. This CDR3 region has 14 residues. Germline loops: CDR1 SGHAT, CDR2 FQDESV (reference sequence). CDR3 region: CASSTGQGWETQYF. The CDR3 nucleotides are TGTGCCAGCAGCACGGGACAGGGTTGGGAGACCCAGTACTTC. Together with reference TRBV11-1 and TRBJ2-5, the CDR3 gives the full variable domain: EAEVAQSPRYKITEKSQAVAFWCDPISGHATLYWYRQILGQGPELLVQFQDESVVDDSQLPKDRFSAERLKGVDSTLKIQPAELGDSAMYLCASSTGQGWETQYFGPGTRLLVL.

V and J are TRBV5-1 and TRBJ2-3; 8 nucleotides line up with TRBD2. The CDR3 is made up of 17 amino acids. Looked up from germline, CDR1 is SGHRS and CDR2 is YFSETQ. Trimming cost V 1 base and J 4 bases; bases outside gene matches: 11. CDR3 residues: CASSLNPRGGSADTQYF. CDR3 sequence (DNA): TGCGCCAGCAGCTTGAACCCTCGGGGGGGATCAGCAGATACGCAGTATTTT.

This clone is a singleton in its sample. The chain couples TRBV14 to TRBJ1-3, with D possibly matching TRBD1 (5 bases). The V end lost 4 bases, the J end lost 1 base, and 14 bases lay between the germline ends. The CDR3 totals 16 residues. The germline V gene has CDR1 SGHDN and CDR2 FVKESK. CDR3 sequence reads: CASSRRTHLSGNTIYF. The CDR3 region has the DNA TGTGCCAGCAGCCGACGGACACACCTTTCTGGAAACACCATATATTTT.

The J gene is TRBJ1-1, the V gene TRBV2, with TRBD1 matching over 7 bases. CDR3 size: 14 residues. Germline values: CDR1 SNHLY, CDR2 FYNNEI. V dropped 6 bases and J dropped 9; count of bases not matched to a gene: 13. The CDR3 reads CASRGDSRANKAFF. The CDR3 region has the DNA TGTGCCAGCAGGGGGGACAGCCGGGCTAATAAAGCTTTCTTT.

The J gene is TRBJ1-4, the V gene TRBV5-4; D unclear. The CDR3 spans 14 residues. V dropped 4 bases and J dropped 7 bases, with 14 bases sitting between them. Germline values: CDR1 SGHNT, CDR2 YYREEE (reference sequence). The chain's CDR3 is CASSQTGRAEKLFF. DNA of the CDR3: TGTGCCAGCAGCCAAACGGGGAGGGCTGAAAAACTGTTTTTT.

V is TRBV5-6 and J is TRBJ2-6; D is undetermined. V was trimmed by 0 bases and J by 4 bases, leaving 8 bases between them. Germline values: CDR1 SGHDT, CDR2 YYEEEE. The CDR3 length is 15 residues. As DNA, the CDR3 is TGTGCCAGCAGCTTGGAGCCCTGGGGGGCCAACGTCCTGACTTTC. As protein: CASSLEPWGANVLTF.

The chain employs TRBV28 and TRBJ1-1; no clear D gene. V lost 5 bases and J 5 bases, leaving 9 bases between the germline ends. Germline CDR1 MDHEN, CDR2 SYDVKM. The CDR3 totals 12 residues. The CDR3 DNA sequence: TGTGCCAGCAGTCTTCCAGTGACTGAAGCTTTCTTT. Encoded protein: CASSLPVTEAFF.

The V call is TRBV5-4, the J call TRBJ1-2; no reliable D call. V dropped 3 bases and J dropped 4 bases, with 10 bases sitting between them. Looked up from germline, CDR1 is SGHNT and CDR2 is YYREEE (reference sequence). The CDR3 sequence is 13 residues long. CDR3 in amino acids: CASSYSVRYGYTF. The CDR3 DNA is TGTGCCAGCAGCTATAGTGTGCGCTATGGCTACACCTTC.